This T cell receptor (beta chain) was recovered during a study of sequential checkpoint blockade in melanoma. Study-wide background: Arm A got nivolumab then ipilimumab; arm B the reverse, 1:1. Each arm's sequence ended with maintenance nivolumab.

Using immunoSEQ multiplex PCR, the repertoire was profiled, and TCRdb retains in-frame clones only, with some absent. The data hold around 16,000 clones, with approximately 93% observed a single time. Treatment specified: randomized to nivolumab then ipilimumab (arm A) or the reverse (arm B). PBMC sorting kept live CD3+CD8+ cells without CD19 or CD56. The V end lost 3 bases, the J end lost 1 base, and 10 bases lay between the germline ends. This CDR3 spans 15 amino acids. Germline V gives CDR1 MGHRA, CDR2 YSYEKL. The gene calls are TRBV4-1 and TRBJ1-3; a weak D match, TRBD1 (5 bases). The TCR comes from a human donor with melanoma. Sequenced material: CD8+ T cells sorted from blood (inferred from file names), taken from a patient given nivolumab and ipilimumab in sequence. As DNA, the CDR3 is TGCGCCAGCAGCCAGGACCAGGGTTCTGGAAACACCATATATTTT. Amino acids: CASSQDQGSGNTIYF.